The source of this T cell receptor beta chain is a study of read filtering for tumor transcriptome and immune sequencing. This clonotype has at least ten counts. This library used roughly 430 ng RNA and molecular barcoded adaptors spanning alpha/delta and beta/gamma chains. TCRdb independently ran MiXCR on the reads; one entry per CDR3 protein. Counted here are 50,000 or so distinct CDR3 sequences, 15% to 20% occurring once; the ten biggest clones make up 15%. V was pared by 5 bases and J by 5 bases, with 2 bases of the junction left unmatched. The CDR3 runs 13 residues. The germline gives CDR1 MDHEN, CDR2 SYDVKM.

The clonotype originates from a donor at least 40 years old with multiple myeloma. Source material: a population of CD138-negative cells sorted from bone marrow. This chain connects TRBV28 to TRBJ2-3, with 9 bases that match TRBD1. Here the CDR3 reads CASSRDREDTQYF. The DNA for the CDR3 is TGTGCCAGCAGTCGGGACAGGGAAGATACGCAGTATTTT.